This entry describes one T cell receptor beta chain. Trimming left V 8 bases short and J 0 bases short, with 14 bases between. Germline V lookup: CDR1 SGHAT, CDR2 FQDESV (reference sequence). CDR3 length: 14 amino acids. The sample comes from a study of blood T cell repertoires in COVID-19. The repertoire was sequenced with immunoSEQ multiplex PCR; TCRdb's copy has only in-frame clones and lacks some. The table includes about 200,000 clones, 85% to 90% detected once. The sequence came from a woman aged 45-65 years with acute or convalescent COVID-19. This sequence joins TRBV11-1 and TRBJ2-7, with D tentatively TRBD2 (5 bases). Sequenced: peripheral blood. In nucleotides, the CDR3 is TGTGCCAGCGGCAAGGCCCGGGGCTCCTACGAGCAGTACTTC. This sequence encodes CASGKARGSYEQYF.